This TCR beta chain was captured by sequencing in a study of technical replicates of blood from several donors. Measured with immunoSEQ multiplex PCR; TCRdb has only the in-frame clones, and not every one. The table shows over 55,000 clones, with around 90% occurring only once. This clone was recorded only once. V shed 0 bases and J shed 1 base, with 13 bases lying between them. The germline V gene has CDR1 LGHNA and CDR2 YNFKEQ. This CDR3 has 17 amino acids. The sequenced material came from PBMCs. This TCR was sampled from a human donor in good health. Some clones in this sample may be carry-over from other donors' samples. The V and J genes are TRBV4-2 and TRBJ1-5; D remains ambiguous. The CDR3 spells CASSQESRRESNQPQHF. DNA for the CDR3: TGTGCCAGCAGCCAAGAATCCAGGCGGGAGAGCAATCAGCCCCAGCATTTT.